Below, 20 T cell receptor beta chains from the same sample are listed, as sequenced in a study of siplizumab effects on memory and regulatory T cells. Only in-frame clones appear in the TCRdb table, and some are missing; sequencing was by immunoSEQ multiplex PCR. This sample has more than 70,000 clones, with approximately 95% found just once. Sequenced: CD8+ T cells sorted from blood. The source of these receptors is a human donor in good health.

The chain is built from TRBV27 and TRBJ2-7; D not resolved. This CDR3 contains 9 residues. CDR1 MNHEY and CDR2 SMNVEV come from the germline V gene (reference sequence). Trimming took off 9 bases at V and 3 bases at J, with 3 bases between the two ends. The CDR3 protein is CASGYEQYF. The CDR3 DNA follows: TGTGCCAGTGGCTACGAGCAGTACTTC.

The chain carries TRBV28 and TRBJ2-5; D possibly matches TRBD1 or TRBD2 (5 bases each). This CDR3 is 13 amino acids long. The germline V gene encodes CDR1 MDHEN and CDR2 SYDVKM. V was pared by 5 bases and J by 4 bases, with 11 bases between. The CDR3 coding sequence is TGTGCCAGCAGTCGAGGGACCCGAGAGACCCAGTACTTC. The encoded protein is CASSRGTRETQYF.

The CDR3 loop reads CASSSDRESYEQYF. The CDR3 bases are TGCGCCAGCAGCTCGGACAGGGAATCCTACGAGCAGTACTTC. The chain links TRBV5-1 to TRBJ2-7; 8 bases are shared with TRBD1. There are 14 residues in the CDR3. Germline values: CDR1 SGHRS, CDR2 YFSETQ. V lost 3 bases and J lost 1; bases outside the gene matches: 3.

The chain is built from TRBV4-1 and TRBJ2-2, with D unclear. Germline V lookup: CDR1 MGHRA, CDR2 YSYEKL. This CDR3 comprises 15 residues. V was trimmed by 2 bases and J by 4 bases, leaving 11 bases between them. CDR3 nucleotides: TGCGCCAGCAGCCAATGGGGTCAGTCCACCGGGGAGCTGTTTTTT. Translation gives CASSQWGQSTGELFF.

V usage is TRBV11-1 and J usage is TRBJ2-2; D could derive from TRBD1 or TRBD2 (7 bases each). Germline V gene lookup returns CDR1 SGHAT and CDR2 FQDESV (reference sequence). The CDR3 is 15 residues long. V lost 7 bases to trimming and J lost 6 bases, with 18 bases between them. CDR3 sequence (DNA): TGTGCCAGCACCCCCAGGGGGGGGCTTCCCGGGGAGCTGTTTTTT. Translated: CASTPRGGLPGELFF.

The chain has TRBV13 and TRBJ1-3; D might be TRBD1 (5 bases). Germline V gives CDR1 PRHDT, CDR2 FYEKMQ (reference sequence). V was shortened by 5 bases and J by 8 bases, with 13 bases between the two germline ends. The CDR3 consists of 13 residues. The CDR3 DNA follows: TGTGCCAGCAGCGGGGCCCCTGAGGACACCATATATTTT. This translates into CASSGAPEDTIYF.

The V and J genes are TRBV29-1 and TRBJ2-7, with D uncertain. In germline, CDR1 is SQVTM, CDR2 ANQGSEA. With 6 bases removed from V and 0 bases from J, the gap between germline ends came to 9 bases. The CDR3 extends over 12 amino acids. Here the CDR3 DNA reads TGCAGCGTCATCTTGGGCTCCTACGAGCAGTACTTC. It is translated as CSVILGSYEQYF.

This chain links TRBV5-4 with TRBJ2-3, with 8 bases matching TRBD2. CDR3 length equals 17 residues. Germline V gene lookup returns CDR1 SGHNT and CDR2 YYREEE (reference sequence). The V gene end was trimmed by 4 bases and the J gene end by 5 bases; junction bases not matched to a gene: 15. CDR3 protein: CASSTGGSGSDLDTQYF. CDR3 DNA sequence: TGTGCCAGCAGCACCGGAGGGAGCGGGAGCGATTTAGATACGCAGTATTTT.

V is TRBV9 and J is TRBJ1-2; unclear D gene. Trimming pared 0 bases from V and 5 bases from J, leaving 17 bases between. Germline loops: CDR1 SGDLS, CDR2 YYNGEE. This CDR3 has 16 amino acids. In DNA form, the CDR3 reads TGTGCCAGCAGCGTAGAGGCGCATAGGGCTCCATATGGCTACACCTTC. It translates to CASSVEAHRAPYGYTF.

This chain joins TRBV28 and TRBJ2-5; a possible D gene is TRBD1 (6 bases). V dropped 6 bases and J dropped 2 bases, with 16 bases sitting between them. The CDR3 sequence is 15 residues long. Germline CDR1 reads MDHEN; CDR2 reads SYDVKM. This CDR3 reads CASRLPGHRQETQYF. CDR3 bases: TGTGCCAGCAGGCTACCGGGACACAGACAAGAGACCCAGTACTTC.

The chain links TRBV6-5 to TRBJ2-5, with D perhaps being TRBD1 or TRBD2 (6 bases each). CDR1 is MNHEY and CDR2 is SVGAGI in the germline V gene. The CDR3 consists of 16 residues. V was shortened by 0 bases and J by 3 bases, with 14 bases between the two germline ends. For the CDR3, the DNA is TGTGCCAGCAGTTACTCGTGGGGGGCCTATAAAGAGACCCAGTACTTC. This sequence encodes CASSYSWGAYKETQYF.

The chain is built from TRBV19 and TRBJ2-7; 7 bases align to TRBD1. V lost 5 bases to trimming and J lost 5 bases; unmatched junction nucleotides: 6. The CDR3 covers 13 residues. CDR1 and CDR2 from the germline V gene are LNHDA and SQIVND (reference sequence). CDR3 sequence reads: CASSPDRVHEQYF. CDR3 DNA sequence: TGTGCCAGTAGTCCCGACAGGGTTCACGAGCAGTACTTC. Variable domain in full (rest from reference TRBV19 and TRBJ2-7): DGGITQSPKYLFRKEGQNVTLSCEQNLNHDAMYWYRQDPGQGLRLIYYSQIVNDFQKGDIAEGYSVSREKKESFPLTVTSAQKNPTAFYLCASSPDRVHEQYFGPGTRLTVT.

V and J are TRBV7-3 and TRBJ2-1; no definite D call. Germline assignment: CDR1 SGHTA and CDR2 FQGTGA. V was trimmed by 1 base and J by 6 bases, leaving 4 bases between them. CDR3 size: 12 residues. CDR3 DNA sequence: TGTGCCAGCAGCTTAAGTTTCAATGAGCAGTTCTTC. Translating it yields CASSLSFNEQFF.

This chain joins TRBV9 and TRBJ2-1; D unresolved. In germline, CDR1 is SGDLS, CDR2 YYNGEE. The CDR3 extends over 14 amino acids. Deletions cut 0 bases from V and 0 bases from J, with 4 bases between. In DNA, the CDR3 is TGTGCCAGCAGCGTAGGGAGCTCCTACAATGAGCAGTTCTTC. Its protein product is CASSVGSSYNEQFF.

CDR3 amino acids: CASSEARGGGQETQYF. The CDR3, as DNA: TGTGCCAGCAGTGAAGCGAGAGGAGGTGGGCAAGAGACCCAGTACTTC. The chain links TRBV2 to TRBJ2-5; maybe TRBD2 (5 bases). Looked up from germline, CDR1 is SNHLY and CDR2 is FYNNEI. V lost 0 bases, J lost 2 bases, and 13 bases lay in between. The CDR3 runs to 16 residues.

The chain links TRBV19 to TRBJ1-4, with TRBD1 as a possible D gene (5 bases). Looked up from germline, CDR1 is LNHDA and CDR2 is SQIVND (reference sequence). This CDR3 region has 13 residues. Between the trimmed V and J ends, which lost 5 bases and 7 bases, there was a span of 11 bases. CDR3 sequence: CASSPGTPEKLFF. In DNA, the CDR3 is TGTGCCAGTAGTCCCGGGACTCCTGAAAAACTGTTTTTT.

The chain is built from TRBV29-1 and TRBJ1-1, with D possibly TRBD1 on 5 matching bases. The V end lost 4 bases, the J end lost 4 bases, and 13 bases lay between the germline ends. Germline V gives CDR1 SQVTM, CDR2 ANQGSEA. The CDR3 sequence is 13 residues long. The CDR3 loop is CSVVPGSLTEAFF. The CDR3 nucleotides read TGCAGCGTTGTACCAGGGTCGCTCACTGAAGCTTTCTTT.

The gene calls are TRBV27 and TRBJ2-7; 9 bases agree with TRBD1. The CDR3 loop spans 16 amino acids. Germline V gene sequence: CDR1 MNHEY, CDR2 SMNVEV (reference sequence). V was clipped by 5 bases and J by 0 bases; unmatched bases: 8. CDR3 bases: TGTGCCAGCAGTGCGGGACAGGGCAATCCCTCCTACGAGCAGTACTTC. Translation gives CASSAGQGNPSYEQYF.

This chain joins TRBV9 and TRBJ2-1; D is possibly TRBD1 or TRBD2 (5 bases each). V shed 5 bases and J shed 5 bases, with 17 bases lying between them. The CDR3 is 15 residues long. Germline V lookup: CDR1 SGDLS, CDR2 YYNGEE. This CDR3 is CASRFSRDGDNEQFF. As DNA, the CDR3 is TGTGCCAGCAGATTTAGCCGGGACGGAGACAATGAGCAGTTCTTC.

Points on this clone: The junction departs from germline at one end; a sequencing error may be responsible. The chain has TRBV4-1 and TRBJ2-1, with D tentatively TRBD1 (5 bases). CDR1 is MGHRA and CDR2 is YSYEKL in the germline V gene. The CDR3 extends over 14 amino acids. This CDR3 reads CASSEDAGLNEQFF. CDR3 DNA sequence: TGCGCCAGCAGCGAAGATGCAGGGCTGAATGAGCAGTTCTTC.